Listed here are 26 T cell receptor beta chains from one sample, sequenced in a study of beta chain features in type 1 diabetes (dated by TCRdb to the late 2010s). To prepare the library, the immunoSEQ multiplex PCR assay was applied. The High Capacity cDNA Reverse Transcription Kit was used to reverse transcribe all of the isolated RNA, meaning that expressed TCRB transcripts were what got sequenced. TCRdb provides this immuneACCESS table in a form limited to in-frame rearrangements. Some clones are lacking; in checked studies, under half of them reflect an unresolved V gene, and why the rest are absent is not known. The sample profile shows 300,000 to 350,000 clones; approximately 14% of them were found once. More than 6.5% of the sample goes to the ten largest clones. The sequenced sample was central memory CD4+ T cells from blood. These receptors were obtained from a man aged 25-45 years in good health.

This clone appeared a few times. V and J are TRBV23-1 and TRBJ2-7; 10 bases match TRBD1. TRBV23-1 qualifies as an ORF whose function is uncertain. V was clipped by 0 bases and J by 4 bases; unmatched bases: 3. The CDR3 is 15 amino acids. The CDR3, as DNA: TGCGCCAGCAGTCAATCGACAGGGGGCGGGTACGAGCAGTACGTC. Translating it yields CASSQSTGGGYEQYV.

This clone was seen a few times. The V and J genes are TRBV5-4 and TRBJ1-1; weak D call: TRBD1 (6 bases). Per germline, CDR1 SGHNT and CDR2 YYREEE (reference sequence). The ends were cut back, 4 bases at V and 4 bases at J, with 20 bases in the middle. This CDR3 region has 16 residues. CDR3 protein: CASSDKRGSVGTEAFF. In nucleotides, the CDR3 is TGTGCCAGCAGCGACAAGAGGGGGTCGGTGGGCACTGAAGCTTTCTTT.

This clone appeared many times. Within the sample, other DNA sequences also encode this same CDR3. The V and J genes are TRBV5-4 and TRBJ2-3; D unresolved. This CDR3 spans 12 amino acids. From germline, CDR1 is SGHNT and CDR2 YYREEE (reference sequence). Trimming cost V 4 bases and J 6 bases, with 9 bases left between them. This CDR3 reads CASSLSTDTQYF. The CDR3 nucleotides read TGTGCCAGCAGCCTGTCCACGGATACGCAGTATTTT.

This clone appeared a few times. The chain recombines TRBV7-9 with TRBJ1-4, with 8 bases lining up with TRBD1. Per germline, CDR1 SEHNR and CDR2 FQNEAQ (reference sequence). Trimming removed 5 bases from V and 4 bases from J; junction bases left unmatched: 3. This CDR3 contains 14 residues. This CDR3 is CASSAGQGNEKLFF. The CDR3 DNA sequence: TGTGCCAGCAGCGCCGGACAGGGTAATGAAAAACTGTTTTTT.

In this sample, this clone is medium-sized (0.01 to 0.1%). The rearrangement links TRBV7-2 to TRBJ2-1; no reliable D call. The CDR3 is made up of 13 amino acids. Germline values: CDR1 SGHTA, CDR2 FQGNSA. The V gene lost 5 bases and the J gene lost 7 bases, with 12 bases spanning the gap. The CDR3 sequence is CASSPGVGNEQFF. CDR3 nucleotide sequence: TGTGCCAGCAGCCCAGGAGTAGGAAATGAGCAGTTCTTC.

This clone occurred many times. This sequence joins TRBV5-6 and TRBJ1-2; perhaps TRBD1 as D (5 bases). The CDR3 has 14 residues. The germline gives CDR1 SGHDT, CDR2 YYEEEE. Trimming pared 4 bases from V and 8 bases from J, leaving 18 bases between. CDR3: CASSQGGELYGYTF. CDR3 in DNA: TGTGCCAGCAGCCAGGGTGGGGAACTCTACGGCTACACCTTC.

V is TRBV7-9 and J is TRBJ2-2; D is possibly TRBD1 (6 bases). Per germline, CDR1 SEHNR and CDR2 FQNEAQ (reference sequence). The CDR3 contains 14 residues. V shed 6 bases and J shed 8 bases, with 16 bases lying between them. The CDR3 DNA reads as TGTGCCAGCAGTTACACAGGGCTTTCGGGGGAGCTGTTTTTT. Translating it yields CASSYTGLSGELFF.

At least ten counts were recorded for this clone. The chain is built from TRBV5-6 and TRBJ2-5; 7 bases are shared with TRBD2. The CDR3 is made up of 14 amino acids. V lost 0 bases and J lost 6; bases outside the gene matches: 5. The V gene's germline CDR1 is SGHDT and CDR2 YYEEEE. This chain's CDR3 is CASSLGPGGKTQYF. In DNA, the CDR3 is TGTGCCAGCAGCTTGGGGCCGGGAGGAAAGACCCAGTACTTC.

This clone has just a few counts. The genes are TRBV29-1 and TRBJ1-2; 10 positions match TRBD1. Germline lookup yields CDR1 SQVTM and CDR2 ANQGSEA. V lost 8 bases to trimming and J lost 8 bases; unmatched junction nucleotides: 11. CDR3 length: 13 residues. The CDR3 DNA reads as TGCAGCACCAAACGACAGGGGGCGTCAGGCTACACCTTC. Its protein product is CSTKRQGASGYTF.

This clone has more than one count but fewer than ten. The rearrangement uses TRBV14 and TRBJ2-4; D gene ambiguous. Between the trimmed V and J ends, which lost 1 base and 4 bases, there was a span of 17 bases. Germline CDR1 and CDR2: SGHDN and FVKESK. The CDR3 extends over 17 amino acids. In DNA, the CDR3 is TGTGCCAGCAGCCAAGGGGGTTTGGAGCGTAAGAAAAACATTCAGTACTTC. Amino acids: CASSQGGLERKKNIQYF.

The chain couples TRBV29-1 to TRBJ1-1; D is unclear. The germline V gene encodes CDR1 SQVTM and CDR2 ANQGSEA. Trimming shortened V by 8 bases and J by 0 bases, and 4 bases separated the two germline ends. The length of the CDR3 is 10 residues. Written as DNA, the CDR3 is TGCAGCAGAATGAACACTGAAGCTTTCTTT. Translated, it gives CSRMNTEAFF.

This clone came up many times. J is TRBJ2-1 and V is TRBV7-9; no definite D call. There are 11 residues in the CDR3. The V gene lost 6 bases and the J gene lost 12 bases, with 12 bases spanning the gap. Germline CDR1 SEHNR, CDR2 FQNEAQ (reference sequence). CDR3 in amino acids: CASSYSRRQFF. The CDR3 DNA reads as TGTGCCAGCAGTTACTCCCGGCGGCAGTTCTTC. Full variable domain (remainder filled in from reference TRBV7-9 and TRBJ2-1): DTGVSQNPRHKITKRGQNVTFRCDPISEHNRLYWYRQTLGQGPEFLTYFQNEAQLEKSRLLSDRFSAERPKGSFSTLEIQRTEQGDSAMYLCASSYSRRQFFGPGTRLTVL.

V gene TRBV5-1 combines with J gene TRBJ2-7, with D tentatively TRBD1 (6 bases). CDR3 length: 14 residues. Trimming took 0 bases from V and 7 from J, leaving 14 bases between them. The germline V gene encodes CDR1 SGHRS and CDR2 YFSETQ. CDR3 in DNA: TGCGCCAGCAGCTTGGGAACAGGGTACTCAGAGCAGTACGTC. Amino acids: CASSLGTGYSEQYV.

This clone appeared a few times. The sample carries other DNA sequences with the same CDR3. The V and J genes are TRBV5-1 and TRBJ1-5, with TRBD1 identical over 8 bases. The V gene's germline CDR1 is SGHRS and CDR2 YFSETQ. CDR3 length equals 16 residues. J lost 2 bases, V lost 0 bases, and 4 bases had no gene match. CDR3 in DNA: TGCGCCAGCAGCTTGGCTCCGACAGGGGGCAATCAGCCCCAGCATTTT. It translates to CASSLAPTGGNQPQHF.

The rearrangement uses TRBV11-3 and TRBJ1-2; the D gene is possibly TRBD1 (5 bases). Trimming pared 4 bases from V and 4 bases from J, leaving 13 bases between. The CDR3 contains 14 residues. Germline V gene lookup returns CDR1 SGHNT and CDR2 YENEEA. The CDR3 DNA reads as TGTGCCAGCAGCTCCCGGTCGGGGACCTATGGCTACACCTTC. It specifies CASSSRSGTYGYTF.

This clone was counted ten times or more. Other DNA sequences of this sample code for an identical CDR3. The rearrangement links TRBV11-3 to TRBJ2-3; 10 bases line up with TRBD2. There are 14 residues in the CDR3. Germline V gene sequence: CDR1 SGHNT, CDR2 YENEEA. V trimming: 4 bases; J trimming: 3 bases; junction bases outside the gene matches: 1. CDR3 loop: CASSSGLATDTQYF. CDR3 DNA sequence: TGTGCCAGCAGCTCGGGACTAGCGACAGATACGCAGTATTTT.

The CDR3 is CASSTPAGARNEQFF. In DNA, the CDR3 is TGTGCCAGCAGCACCCCAGCGGGAGCTCGGAATGAGCAGTTCTTC. This chain joins TRBV9 and TRBJ2-1; 8 nucleotides match TRBD2. Trimming took 4 bases from V and 7 from J; bases not matched to a gene: 10. Germline CDR1 and CDR2: SGDLS and YYNGEE. This CDR3 is 15 amino acids long.

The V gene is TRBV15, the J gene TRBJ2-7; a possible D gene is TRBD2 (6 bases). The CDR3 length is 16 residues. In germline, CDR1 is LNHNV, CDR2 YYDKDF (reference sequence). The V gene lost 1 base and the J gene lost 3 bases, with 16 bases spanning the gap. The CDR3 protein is CATSRGGGLQHYEQYV. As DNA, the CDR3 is TGTGCCACCAGCAGAGGGGGAGGACTCCAGCACTACGAGCAGTACGTC.

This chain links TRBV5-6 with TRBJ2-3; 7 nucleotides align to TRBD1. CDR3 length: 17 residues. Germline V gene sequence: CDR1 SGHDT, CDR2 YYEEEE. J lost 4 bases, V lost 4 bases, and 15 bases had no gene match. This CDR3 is CASSRGQVRLVPDTQYF. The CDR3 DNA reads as TGTGCCAGCAGCCGAGGACAGGTCCGGTTGGTTCCAGATACGCAGTATTTT.

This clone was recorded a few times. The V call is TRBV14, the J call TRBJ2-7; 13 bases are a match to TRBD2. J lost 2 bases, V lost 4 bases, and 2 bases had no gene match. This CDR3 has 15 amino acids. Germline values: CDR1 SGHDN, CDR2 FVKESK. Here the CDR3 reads CASSLGTSGAYEQYV. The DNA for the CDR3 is TGTGCCAGCAGCCTGGGGACTAGCGGGGCCTACGAGCAGTACGTC.

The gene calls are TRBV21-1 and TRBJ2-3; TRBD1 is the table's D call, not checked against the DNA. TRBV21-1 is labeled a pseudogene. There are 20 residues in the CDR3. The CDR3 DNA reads TGTGCCAGCTCTCCTGGATCTATGTGTGGGCCCAAGGGGGCCACAGATACGCAGTATTTT. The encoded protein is CASSPGSMCGPKGATDTQYF.

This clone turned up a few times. CDR3 amino acids: CASSSDETQYF. DNA for the CDR3: TGTGCCAGCTCATCAGATGAGACCCAGTACTTC. V and J are TRBV18 and TRBJ2-5; no reliable D call. The CDR3 runs to 11 residues. V lost 5 bases and J 5 bases, leaving 6 bases between the germline ends. CDR1 is KGHSH and CDR2 is LQKENI in the germline V gene. Using reference TRBV18 and TRBJ2-5 for the parts outside the CDR3, the full variable domain is NAGVMQNPRHLVRRRGQEARLRCSPMKGHSHVYWYRQLPEEGLKFMVYLQKENIIDESGMPKERFSAEFPKEGPSILRIQQVVRGDSAAYFCASSSDETQYFGPGTRLLVL.

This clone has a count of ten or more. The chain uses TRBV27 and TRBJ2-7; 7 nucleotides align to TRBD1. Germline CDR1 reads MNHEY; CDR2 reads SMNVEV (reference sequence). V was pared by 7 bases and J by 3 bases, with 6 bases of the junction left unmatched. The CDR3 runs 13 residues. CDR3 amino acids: CASKRQGVYEQYF. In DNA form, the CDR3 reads TGTGCCAGCAAAAGACAGGGCGTCTACGAGCAGTACTTC.

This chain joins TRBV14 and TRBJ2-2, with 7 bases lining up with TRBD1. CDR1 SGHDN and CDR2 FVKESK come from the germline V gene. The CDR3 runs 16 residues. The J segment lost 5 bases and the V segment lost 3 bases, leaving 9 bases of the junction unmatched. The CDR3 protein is CASSQRQGIGTGELFF. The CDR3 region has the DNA TGTGCCAGCAGCCAGAGACAGGGAATCGGGACCGGGGAGCTGTTTTTT.

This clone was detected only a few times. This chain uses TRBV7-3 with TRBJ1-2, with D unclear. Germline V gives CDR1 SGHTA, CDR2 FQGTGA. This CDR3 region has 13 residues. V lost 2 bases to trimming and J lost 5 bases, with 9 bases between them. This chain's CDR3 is CASSLVSGYGYTF. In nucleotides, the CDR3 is TGTGCCAGCAGCTTAGTATCAGGTTATGGCTACACCTTC.

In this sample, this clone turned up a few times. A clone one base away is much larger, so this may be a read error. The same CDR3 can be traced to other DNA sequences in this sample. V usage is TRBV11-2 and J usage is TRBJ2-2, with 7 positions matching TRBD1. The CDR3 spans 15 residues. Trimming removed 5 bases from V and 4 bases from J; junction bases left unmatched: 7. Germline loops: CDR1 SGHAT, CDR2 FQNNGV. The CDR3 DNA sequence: TGTGCCAGCAGCCGAACAGGGGTTGGCACCGGGGAGCTGTTTTTT. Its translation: CASSRTGVGTGELFF.